What follows describes a single T cell receptor beta chain. This sample is drawn from a study of cytomegalovirus exposure and HLA in healthy donors. A multiplex PCR was run with 60 Vbeta primers and 13 Jbeta primers. Profiling relied on immunoSEQ multiplex PCR, and the TCRdb table lists in-frame clones only, not all of them. Among about 180,000 clones listed, roughly 78% were seen once. Germline V CDR1 and CDR2: SGHRS, YFSETQ. The CDR3 consists of 15 residues. V dropped 2 bases and J dropped 2 bases, with 12 bases sitting between them. The chain employs TRBV5-1 and TRBJ2-3; D may be TRBD2 (5 bases). The TCR originated in a woman aged 45-65 years in good health and CMV-seropositive. The sample consisted of PBMCs. The CDR3 region is CASSLSAAVTDTQYF. In DNA, the CDR3 is TGCGCCAGCAGCTTATCCGCAGCGGTCACAGATACGCAGTATTTT.